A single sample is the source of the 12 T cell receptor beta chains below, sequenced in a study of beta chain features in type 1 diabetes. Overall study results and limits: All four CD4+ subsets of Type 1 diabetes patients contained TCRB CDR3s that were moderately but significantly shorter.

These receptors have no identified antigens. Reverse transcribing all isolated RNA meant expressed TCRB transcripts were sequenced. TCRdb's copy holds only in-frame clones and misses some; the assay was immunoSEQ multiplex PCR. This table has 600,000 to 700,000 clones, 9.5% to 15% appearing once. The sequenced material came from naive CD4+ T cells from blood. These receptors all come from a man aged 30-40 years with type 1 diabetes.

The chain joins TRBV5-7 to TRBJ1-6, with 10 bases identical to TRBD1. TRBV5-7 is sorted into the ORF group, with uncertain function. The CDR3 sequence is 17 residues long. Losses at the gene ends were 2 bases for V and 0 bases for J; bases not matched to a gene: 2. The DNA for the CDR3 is TGTGCCAGCAGCTTCGGGACAGGGGACTCCTATAATTCACCCCTCCACTTT. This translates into CASSFGTGDSYNSPLHF.

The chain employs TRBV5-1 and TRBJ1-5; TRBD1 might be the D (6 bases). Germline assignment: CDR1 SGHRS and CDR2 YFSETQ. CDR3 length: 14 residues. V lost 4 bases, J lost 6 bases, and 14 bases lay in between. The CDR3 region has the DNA TGCGCCAGCAGCCAAGGGGGACCGGGTCAGCCCCAGCATTTT. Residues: CASSQGGPGQPQHF. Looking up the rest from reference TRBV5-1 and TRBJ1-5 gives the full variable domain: KAGVTQTPRYLIKTRGQQVTLSCSPISGHRSVSWYQQTPGQGLQFLFEYFSETQRNKGNFPGRFSGRQFSNSRSEMNVSTLELGDSALYLCASSQGGPGQPQHFGDGTRLSIL.

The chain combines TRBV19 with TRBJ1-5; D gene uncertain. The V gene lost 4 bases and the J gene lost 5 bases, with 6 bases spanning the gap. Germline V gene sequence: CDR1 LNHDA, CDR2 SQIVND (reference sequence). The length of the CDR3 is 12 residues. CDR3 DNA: TGTGCCAGTAGTACGACCTATCAGCCCCAGCATTTT. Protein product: CASSTTYQPQHF.

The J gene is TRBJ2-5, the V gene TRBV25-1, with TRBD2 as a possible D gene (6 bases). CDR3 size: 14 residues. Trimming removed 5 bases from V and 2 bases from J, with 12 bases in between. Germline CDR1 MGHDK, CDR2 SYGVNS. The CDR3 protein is CASSPPAGQETQYF. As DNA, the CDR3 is TGTGCCAGCAGTCCCCCCGCGGGGCAAGAGACCCAGTACTTC.

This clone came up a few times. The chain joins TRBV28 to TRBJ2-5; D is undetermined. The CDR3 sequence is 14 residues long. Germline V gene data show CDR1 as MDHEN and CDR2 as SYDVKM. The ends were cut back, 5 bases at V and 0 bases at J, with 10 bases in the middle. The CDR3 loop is CASSQQPYQETQYF. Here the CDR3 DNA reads TGTGCCAGCAGTCAACAGCCGTACCAAGAGACCCAGTACTTC.

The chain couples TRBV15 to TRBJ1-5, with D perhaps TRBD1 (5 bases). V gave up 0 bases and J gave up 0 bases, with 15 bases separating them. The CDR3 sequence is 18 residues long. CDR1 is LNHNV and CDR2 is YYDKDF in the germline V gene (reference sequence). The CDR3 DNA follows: TGTGCCACCAGCAGAGATTTGGGACGGAGTAATAGCAATCAGCCCCAGCATTTT. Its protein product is CATSRDLGRSNSNQPQHF.

Here the CDR3 reads CASSNAGGGANVLTF. The CDR3 DNA reads TGTGCCAGTAGTAATGCGGGTGGTGGGGCCAACGTCCTGACTTTC. This chain joins TRBV19 and TRBJ2-6; TRBD2 is a possible D gene (5 bases). This CDR3 has 15 residues. Trimming cost V 4 bases and J 3 bases, with 10 bases left between them. CDR1 LNHDA and CDR2 SQIVND come from the germline V gene (reference sequence).

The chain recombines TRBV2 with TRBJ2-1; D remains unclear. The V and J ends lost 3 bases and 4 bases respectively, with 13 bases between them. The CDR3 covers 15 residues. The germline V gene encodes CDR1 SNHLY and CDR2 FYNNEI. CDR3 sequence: CASSEETRIYNEQFF. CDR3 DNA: TGTGCCAGCAGTGAGGAGACAAGGATTTACAATGAGCAGTTCTTC.

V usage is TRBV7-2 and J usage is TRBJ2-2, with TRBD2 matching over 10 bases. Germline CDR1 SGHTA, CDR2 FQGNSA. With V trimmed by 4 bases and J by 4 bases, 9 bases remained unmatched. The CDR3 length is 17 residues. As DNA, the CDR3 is TGTGCCAGCAGCTCTGAGCGGGGGGGCCGAGGCACCGGGGAGCTGTTTTTT. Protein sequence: CASSSERGGRGTGELFF.

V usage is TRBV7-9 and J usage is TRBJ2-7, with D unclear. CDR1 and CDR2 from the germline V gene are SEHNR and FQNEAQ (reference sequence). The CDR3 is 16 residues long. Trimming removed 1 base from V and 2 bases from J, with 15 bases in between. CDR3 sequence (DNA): TGTGCCAGCAGCTTAGATTTTGGGAAGACGACCTACGAGCAGTACTTC. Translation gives CASSLDFGKTTYEQYF.

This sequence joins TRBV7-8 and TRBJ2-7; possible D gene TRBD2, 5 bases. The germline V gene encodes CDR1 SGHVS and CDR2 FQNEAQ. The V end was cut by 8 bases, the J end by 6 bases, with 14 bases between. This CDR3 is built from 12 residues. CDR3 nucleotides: TGTGCCAGCTCGTCTGTAGGGAGCGAGCAGTACTTC. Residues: CASSSVGSEQYF.

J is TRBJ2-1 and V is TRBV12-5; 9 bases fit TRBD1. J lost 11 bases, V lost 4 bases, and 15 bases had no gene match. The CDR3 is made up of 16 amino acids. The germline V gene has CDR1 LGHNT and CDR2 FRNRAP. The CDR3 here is CASGWGDRAPLEKQFF. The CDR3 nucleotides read TGTGCTAGTGGTTGGGGGGACAGGGCGCCTCTTGAGAAGCAGTTCTTC.